Listed below are T cell receptor beta chains from one sample, sequenced in a study of T cell changes during pregnancy in multiple sclerosis. The protocol was immunoSEQ multiplex PCR, while the TCRdb copy is restricted to in-frame clones and leaves out a portion. Among 35,000 to 50,000 clones listed, roughly 90% were seen once. Specimen: CD8+ T cells from peripheral blood mononuclear cells, collected in the third trimester of pregnancy. All receptors come from a female donor with multiple sclerosis, enrolled in a pregnancy study. The CDR3 runs from the conserved cysteine through the conserved F or W. The size of a clone is reported for some rows only, either as once, few or many, or as a class for expanded clones.

size: .
V: TRBV10-3
J: TRBJ1-5
CDR3: CAISESQGSNQPQHF

size: .
V: TRBV4-1
J: TRBJ2-1
CDR3: CASSQDKNSYNEQFF

size: .
V: TRBV4-1
J: TRBJ2-5
CDR3: CASSPYGETSLETQYF

size: .
V: TRBV5-6
J: TRBJ2-3
CDR3: CASSSKVLSTDTQYF

size: .
V: TRBV7-9
J: TRBJ2-3
CDR3: CASSLSSGGTDTQYF

size: .
V: TRBV6-1
J: TRBJ1-2
CDR3: CASSEGYNYGYTF

size: few
V: TRBV7-3
J: TRBJ2-3
CDR3: CASSLLHGDTQYF

size: .
V: TRBV6-5
J: TRBJ2-5
CDR3: CASSSTGLLGTQYF

size: .
V: TRBV9
J: TRBJ1-1
CDR3: CASSVEVGNTEAFF

size: .
V: TRBV5-1
J: TRBJ2-7
CDR3: CASSPEPHEQYF

size: .
V: TRBV6-1
J: TRBJ1-2
CDR3: CASSDPGVEGNYGYTF

size: .
V: TRBV19
J: TRBJ1-2
CDR3: CASSPGQGLSGYTF

size: .
V: TRBV5-6
J: TRBJ2-1
CDR3: CASSLGGDEQFF

size: .
V: TRBV5-4
J: TRBJ2-2
CDR3: CASSPGQGGELFF

size: .
V: TRBV4-1
J: TRBJ1-5
CDR3: CASSQTGEANQPQHF

size: .
V: TRBV4-1
J: TRBJ2-7
CDR3: CASSQVLGAFKSHEQYF

size: .
V: TRBV9
J: TRBJ1-1
CDR3: CASSVGGDTEAFF

size: .
V: TRBV6-6
J: TRBJ2-3
CDR3: CASGEGQFTDTQYF

size: .
V: TRBV6-1
J: TRBJ1-2
CDR3: CASRKTGFNYGYTF

size: .
V: TRBV27
J: TRBJ1-2
CDR3: CASSLSEVGPYGYTF

size: once
V: TRBV29-1
J: TRBJ2-3
CDR3: CSVEGVDASGRDGDTQYF

size: .
V: TRBV6-1
J: TRBJ2-7
CDR3: CASSQRTGGGYEQYF

size: .
V: TRBV28
J: TRBJ2-7
CDR3: CASSLPGLAGEEQYF

size: .
V: TRBV27
J: TRBJ2-3
CDR3: CASKISGIPDTQYF

size: .
V: TRBV5-6
J: TRBJ2-5
CDR3: CASSLAEGGWGETQYF